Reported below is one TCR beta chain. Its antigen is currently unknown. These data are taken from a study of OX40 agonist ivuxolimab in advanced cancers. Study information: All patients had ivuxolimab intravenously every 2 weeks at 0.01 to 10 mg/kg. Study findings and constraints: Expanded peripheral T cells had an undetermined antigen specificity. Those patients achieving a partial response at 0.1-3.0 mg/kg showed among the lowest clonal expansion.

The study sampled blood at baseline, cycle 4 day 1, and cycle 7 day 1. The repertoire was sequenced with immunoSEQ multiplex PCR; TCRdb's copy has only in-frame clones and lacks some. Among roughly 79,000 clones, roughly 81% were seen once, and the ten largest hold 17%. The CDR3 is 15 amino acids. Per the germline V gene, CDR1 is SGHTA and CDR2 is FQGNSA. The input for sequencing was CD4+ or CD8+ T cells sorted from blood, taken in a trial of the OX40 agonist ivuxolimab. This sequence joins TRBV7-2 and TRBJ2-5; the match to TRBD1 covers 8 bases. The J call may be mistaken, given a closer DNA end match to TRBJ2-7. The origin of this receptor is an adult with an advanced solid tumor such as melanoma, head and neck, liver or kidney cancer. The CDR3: CASSLAVGQAYEQYF. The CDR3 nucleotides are TGTGCCAGCAGCTTAGCTGTGGGACAGGCCTACGAGCAGTACTTC.